This TCR beta chain was recovered during a study of blood T cell repertoires in COVID-19. On the study more broadly: Researchers got acute and convalescent COVID-19 samples from the United States, Italy and Spain. PBMCs, B-cell-depleted T cells, or T cells provided the cDNA or gDNA that made up the material.

The authors' processing: Estimation of nucleated cell counts relied on the amplification of reference gene primers. Measured with immunoSEQ multiplex PCR; TCRdb has only the in-frame clones, and not every one. V and J calls plus clone size are reproduced from that table; the DNA served to infer D and trimming. The sample holds 95,000 to 150,000 clones, around 80% seen once. Unmatched junction bases numbered 5, after V lost 2 bases and J lost 2 bases. CDR1 and CDR2 from the germline V gene are SGHTA and FQGNSA. This CDR3 is built from 15 residues. This clonotype was obtained from a woman of 80 years or more with acute or convalescent COVID-19. The chain uses TRBV7-2 and TRBJ2-5; TRBD2 matches at 7 bases. Sequenced: peripheral blood. CDR3 bases: TGTGCCAGCAGCTTACTAGCGGCCGTTCAAGAGACCCAGTACTTC. This sequence encodes CASSLLAAVQETQYF.